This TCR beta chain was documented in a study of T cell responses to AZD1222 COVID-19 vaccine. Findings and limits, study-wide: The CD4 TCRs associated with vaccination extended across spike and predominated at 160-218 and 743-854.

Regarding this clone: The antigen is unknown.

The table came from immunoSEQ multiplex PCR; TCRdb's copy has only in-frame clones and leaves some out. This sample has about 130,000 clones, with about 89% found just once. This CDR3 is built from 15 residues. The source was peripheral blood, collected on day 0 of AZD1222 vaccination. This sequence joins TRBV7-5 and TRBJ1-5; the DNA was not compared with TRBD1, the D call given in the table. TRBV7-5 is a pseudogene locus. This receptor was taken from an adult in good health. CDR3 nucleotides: TGTGCCAGATCCAACAGGGCCCCTAGCAATCAGCCCCAGCATTTT. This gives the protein CARSNRAPSNQPQHF.